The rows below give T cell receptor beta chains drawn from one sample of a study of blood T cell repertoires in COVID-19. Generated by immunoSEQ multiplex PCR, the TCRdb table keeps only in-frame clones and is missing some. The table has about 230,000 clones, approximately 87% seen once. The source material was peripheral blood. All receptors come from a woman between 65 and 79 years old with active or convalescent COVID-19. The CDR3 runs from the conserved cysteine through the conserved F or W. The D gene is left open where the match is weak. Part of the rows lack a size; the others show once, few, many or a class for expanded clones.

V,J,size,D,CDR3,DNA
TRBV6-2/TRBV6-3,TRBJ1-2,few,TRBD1,CASSLGQAYGYTF,TGTGCCAGCAGCCTGGGACAGGCATATGGCTACACCTTC
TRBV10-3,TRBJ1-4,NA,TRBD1,CAIRPGQGYEKLFF,TGTGCCATCAGGCCGGGACAGGGTTATGAAAAACTGTTTTTT
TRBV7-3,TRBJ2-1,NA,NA,CASSRNGVLVNEQFF,TGTGCCAGCAGCCGAAACGGGGTTCTAGTCAATGAGCAGTTCTTC
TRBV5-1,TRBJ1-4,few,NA,CASSLGGGGNEKLFF,TGCGCCAGCAGCTTGGGGGGAGGTGGAAATGAAAAACTGTTTTTT
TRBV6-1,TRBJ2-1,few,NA,CASSEETAGRNEQFF,TGTGCCAGCAGTGAAGAGACGGCGGGGCGCAATGAGCAGTTCTTC
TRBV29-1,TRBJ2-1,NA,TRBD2,CSVDSPPSGSSYNEQFF,TGCAGCGTTGATAGCCCTCCTAGCGGAAGCTCCTACAATGAGCAGTTCTTC
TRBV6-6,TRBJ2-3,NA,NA,CASSSQADTQYF,TGTGCCAGCAGTTCCCAAGCTGATACGCAGTATTTT
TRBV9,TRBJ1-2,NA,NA,CASSVGGGVDYGYTF,TGTGCCAGCAGCGTAGGTGGAGGCGTTGACTATGGCTACACCTTC
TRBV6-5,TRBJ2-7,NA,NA,CASARRDSYEQYF,TGTGCCAGCGCTAGGCGGGACTCCTACGAGCAGTACTTC
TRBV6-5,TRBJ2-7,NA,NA,CASTPPGRAYEQYF,TGTGCCAGCACCCCCCCTGGCAGGGCCTACGAGCAGTACTTC
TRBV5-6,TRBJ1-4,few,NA,CASSPRTTDNEKLFF,TGTGCCAGCAGCCCGAGGACAACGGATAATGAAAAACTGTTTTTT
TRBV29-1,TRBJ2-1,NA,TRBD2,CSRLGGSGRGEQFF,TGCAGTCGGTTAGGGGGTAGCGGGAGGGGTGAGCAGTTCTTC
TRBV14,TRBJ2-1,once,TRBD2,CASSQALGLAVNNEQFF,TGTGCCAGCAGCCAAGCCTTGGGACTAGCGGTAAACAATGAGCAGTTCTTC
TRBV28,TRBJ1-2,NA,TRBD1,CASSFPTGGAWGYTF,TGTGCCAGCAGTTTTCCGACAGGGGGCGCGTGGGGCTACACCTTC
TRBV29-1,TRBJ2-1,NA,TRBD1,CSVWGQDNYNEQFF,TGCAGCGTTTGGGGACAGGACAACTACAATGAGCAGTTCTTC
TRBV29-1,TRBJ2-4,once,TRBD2,CSVEDPLAGDIQYF,TGCAGCGTTGAAGATCCACTAGCGGGAGACATTCAGTACTTC
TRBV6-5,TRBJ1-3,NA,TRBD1,CASSFQGGGNTIYF,TGTGCCAGCAGTTTTCAGGGGGGTGGAAACACCATATATTTT
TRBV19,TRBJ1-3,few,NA,CASRLRGGSGNTIYF,TGTGCCAGTAGGCTTCGAGGGGGAAGTGGAAACACCATATATTTT
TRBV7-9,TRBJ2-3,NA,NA,CASSLQAERTDTQYF,TGTGCCAGCAGCTTACAAGCGGAGCGCACAGATACGCAGTATTTT
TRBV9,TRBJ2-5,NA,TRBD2,CASSVEVSGGQETQYF,TGTGCCAGCAGCGTAGAGGTTAGCGGGGGTCAAGAGACCCAGTACTTC
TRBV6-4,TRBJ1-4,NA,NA,CATLNEKLFF,TGTGCCACCCTTAATGAAAAACTGTTTTTT
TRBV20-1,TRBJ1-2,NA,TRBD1,CSASYRGPNYGYTF,TGCAGTGCTAGTTACAGGGGGCCCAACTATGGCTACACCTTC
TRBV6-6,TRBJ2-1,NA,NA,CAAGDPSWNEQFF,TGTGCCGCCGGGGATCCCTCTTGGAATGAGCAGTTCTTC
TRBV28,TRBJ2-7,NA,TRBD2,CASRILAGFRKDEQYF,TGTGCCAGCAGAATTCTAGCGGGCTTCCGCAAGGACGAGCAGTACTTC
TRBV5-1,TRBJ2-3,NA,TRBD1,CASSLTGTGGADTQYF,TGCGCCAGCAGCTTGACCGGGACAGGGGGCGCAGATACGCAGTATTTT
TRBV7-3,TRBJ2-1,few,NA,CASSLGTWGWEQFF,TGTGCCAGCAGCTTGGGGACATGGGGCTGGGAGCAGTTCTTC
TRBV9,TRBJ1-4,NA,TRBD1,CASSVGDRDNEKLFF,TGTGCCAGCAGCGTAGGGGACAGGGATAATGAAAAACTGTTTTTT